This entry features one T cell receptor (beta chain) sequence. Its cognate antigen is unknown. Germline loops: CDR1 DFQATT, CDR2 SNEGSKA (reference sequence). V gave up 3 bases and J gave up 6 bases, with 7 bases separating them. The CDR3 loop spans 11 amino acids. The data belong to a study of T-cell reconstitution after alpha-beta-depleted transplantation in children. General study findings and limits: Newly made T cells mostly supplied T-cell counts and diversity one year after transplant. Several hundred expanded graft clones reportedly gave rise to the alpha-beta T cells present about two months after transplant. After transplant, high TCRbeta diversity at day 60 in some patients arose from surviving recipient T cells and thymic progenitors.

Unique molecular identifiers were used to barcode this TCRbeta library. MiXCR, run by TCRdb on the PCR reads, gives a single entry per CDR3 protein. The data show more than 200,000 distinct CDR3 sequences, roughly a quarter seen once. The TCR was taken from a girl aged 2-10 years with Fanconi anemia, due to receive a stem cell transplant. V and J are TRBV20-1 and TRBJ2-3; no reliable D call. Sequences were derived from PBMCs, sampled before TCRalphabeta/CD19-depleted stem cell transplant. The DNA for the CDR3 is TGCAGTGCTAGTCCCGAGGATACGCAGTATTTT. Protein: CSASPEDTQYF.